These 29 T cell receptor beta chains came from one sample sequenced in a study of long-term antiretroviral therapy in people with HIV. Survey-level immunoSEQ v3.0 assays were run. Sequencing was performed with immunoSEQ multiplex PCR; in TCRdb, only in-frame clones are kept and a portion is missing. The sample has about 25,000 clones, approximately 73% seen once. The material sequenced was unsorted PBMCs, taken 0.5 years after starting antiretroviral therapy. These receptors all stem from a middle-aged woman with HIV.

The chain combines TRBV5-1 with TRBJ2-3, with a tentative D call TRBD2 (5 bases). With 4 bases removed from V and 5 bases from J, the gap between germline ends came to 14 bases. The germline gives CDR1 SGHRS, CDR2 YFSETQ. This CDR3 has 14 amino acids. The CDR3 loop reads CASSPQDSRDTQYF. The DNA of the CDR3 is TGCGCCAGCAGCCCCCAGGACTCACGAGATACGCAGTATTTT. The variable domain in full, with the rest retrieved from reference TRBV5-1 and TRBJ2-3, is KAGVTQTPRYLIKTRGQQVTLSCSPISGHRSVSWYQQTPGQGLQFLFEYFSETQRNKGNFPGRFSGRQFSNSRSEMNVSTLELGDSALYLCASSPQDSRDTQYFGPGTRLTVL.

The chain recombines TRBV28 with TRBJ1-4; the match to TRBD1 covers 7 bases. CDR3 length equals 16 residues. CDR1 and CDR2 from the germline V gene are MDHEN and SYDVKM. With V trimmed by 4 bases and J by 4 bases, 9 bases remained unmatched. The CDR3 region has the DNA TGTGCCAGCAGTTCGGTTAAACAGGGGAATAATGAAAAACTGTTTTTT. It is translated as CASSSVKQGNNEKLFF.

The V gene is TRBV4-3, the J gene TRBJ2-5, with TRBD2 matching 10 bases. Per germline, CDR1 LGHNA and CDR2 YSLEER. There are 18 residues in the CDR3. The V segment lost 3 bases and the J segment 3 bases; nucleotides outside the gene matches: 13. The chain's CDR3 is CASSQDFSGGATKETQYF. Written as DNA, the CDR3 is TGCGCCAGCAGCCAGGATTTCAGCGGGGGGGCTACTAAAGAGACCCAGTACTTC.

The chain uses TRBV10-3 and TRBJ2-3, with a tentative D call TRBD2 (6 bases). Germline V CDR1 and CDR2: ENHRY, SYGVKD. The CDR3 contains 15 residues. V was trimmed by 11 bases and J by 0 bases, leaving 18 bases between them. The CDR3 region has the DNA TGTGCCGCCAGTGGGGCGGGGAAAAGCACAGATACGCAGTATTTT. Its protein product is CAASGAGKSTDTQYF.

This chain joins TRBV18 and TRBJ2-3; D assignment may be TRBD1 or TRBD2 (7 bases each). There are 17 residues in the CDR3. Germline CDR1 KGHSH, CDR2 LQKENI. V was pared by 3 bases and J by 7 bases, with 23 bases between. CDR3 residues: CASSPTGDGGHQNTQYF. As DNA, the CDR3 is TGTGCCAGCTCACCCACAGGGGACGGGGGGCACCAGAATACGCAGTATTTT.

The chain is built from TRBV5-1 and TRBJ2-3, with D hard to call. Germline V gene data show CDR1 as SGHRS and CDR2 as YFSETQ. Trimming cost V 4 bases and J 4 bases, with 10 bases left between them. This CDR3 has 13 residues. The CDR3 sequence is CASSPGPPDTQYF. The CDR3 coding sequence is TGCGCCAGCAGCCCTGGACCGCCAGATACGCAGTATTTT.

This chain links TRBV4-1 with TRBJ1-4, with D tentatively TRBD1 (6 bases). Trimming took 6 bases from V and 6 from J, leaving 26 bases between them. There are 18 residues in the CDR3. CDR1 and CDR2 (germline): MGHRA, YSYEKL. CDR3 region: CASSRIGGRIGIYEKLFF. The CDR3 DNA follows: TGCGCCAGCAGTCGCATCGGGGGGCGCATCGGAATATATGAAAAACTGTTTTTT.

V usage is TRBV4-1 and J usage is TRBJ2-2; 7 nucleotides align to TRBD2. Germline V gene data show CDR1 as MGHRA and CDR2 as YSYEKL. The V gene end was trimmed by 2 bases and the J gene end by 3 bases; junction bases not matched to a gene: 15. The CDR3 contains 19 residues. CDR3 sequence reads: CASSQWEAPAGPDTGELFF. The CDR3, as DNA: TGCGCCAGCAGCCAATGGGAGGCCCCAGCGGGGCCTGACACCGGGGAGCTGTTTTTT.

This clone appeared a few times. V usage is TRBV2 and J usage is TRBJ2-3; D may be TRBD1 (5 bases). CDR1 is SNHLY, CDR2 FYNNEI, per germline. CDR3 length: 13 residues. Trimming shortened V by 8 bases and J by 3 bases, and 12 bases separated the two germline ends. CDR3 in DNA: TGTGCCAGCTCGCCAGGGTCGACAGATACGCAGTATTTT. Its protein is CASSPGSTDTQYF.

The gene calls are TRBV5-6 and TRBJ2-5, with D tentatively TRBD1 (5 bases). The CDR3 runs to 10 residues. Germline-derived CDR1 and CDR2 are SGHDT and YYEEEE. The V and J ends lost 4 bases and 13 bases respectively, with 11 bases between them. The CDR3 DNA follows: TGTGCCAGCAGCATCAGACAGCGGTACTTC. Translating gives CASSIRQRYF.

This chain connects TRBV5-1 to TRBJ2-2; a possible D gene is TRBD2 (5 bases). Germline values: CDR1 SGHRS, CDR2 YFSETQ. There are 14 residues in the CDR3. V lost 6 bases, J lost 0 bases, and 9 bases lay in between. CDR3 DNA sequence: TGCGCCAGCAAGTCGGGGACGAACACCGGGGAGCTGTTTTTT. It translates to CASKSGTNTGELFF.

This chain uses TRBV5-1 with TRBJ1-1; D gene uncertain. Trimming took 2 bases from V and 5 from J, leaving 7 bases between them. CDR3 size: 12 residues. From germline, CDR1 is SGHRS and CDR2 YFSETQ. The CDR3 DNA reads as TGCGCCAGCAGCTTCGGTGGGACTGAAGCTTTCTTT. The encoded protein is CASSFGGTEAFF.

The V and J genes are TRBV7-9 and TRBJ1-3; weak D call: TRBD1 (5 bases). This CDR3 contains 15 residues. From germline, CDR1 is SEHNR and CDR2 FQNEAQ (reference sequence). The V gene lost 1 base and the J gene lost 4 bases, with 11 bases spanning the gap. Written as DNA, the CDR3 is TGTGCCAGCAGCTTAGGCGGGGCGGAAGGAAACACCATATATTTT. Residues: CASSLGGAEGNTIYF. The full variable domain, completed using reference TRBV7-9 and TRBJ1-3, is DTGVSQNPRHKITKRGQNVTFRCDPISEHNRLYWYRQTLGQGPEFLTYFQNEAQLEKSRLLSDRFSAERPKGSFSTLEIQRTEQGDSAMYLCASSLGGAEGNTIYFGEGSWLTVV.

The DNA for the CDR3 is TGTGCCAGCAGCGTCGACAGGGTCGCTAATTCACCCCTCCACTTT. Translation: CASSVDRVANSPLHF. The chain links TRBV7-3 to TRBJ1-6; TRBD1 matches 7 bases. Unmatched junction bases numbered 7, after V lost 5 bases and J lost 6 bases. CDR3 length: 15 amino acids. The germline gives CDR1 SGHTA, CDR2 FQGTGA.

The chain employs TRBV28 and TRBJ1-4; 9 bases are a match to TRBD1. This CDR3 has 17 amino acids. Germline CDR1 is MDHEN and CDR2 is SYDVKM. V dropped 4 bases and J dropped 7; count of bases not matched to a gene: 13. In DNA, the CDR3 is TGTGCCAGCAGTTCTACCGGGACAGGGCCCCGCGGTGAAAAACTGTTTTTT. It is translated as CASSSTGTGPRGEKLFF.

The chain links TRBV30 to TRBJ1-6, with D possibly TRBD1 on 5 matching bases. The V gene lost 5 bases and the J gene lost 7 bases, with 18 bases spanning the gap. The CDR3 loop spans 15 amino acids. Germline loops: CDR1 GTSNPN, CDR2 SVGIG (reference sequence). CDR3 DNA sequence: TGTGCCTGGCGTAACCCGGGACTGGAAAATTCACCCCTCCACTTT. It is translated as CAWRNPGLENSPLHF. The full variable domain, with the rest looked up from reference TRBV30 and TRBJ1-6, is SQTIHQWPATLVQPVGSPLSLECTVEGTSNPNLYWYRQAAGRGLQLLFYSVGIGQISSEVPQNLSASRPQDRQFILSSKKLLLSDSGFYLCAWRNPGLENSPLHFGNGTRLTVT.

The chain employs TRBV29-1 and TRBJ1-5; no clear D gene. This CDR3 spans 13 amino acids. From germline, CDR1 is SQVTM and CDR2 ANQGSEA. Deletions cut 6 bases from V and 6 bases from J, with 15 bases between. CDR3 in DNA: TGCAGCGTGACATATCCCGGTAGTCAGCCCCAGCATTTT. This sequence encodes CSVTYPGSQPQHF.

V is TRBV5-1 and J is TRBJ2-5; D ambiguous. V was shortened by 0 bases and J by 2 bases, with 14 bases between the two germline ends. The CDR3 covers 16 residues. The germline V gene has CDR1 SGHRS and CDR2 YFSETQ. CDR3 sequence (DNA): TGCGCCAGCAGCTTGGAGCAGTCTACCCTACAAGAGACCCAGTACTTC. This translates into CASSLEQSTLQETQYF.

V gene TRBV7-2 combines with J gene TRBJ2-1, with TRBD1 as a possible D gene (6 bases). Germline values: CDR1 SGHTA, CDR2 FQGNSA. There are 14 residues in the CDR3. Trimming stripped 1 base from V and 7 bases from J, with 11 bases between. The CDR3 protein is CASSLVGRGNEQFF. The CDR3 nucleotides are TGTGCCAGCAGCTTAGTCGGTAGGGGGAATGAGCAGTTCTTC.

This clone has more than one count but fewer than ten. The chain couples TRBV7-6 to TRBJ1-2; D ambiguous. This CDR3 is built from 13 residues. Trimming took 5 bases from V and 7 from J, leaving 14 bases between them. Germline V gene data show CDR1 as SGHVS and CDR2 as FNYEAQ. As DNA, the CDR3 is TGTGCCAGCAGCCCTAAGGGAAGTGGTGGCTACACCTTC. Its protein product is CASSPKGSGGYTF. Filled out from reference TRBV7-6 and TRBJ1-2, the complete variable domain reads GAGVSQSPRYKVTKRGQDVALRCDPISGHVSLYWYRQALGQGPEFLTYFNYEAQQDKSGLPNDRFSAERPEGSISTLTIQRTEQRDSAMYRCASSPKGSGGYTFGSGTRLTVV.

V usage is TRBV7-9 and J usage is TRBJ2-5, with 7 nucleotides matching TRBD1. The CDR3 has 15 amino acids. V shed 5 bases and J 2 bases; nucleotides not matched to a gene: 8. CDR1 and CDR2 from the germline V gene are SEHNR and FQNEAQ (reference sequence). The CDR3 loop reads CASSPSLRGQETQYF. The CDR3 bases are TGTGCCAGCAGCCCCTCCCTCAGGGGGCAAGAGACCCAGTACTTC.

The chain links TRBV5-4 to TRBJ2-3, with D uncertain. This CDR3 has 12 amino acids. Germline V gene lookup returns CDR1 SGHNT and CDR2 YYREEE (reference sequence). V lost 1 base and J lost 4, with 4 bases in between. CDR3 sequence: CASSLSADTQYF. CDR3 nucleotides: TGTGCCAGCAGCTTGTCCGCAGATACGCAGTATTTT.

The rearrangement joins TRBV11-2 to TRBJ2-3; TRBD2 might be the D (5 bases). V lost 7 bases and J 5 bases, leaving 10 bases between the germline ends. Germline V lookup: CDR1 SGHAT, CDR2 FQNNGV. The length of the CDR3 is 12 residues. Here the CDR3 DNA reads TGTGCCAGCACCCTAGCAGGAGATACGCAGTATTTT. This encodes CASTLAGDTQYF. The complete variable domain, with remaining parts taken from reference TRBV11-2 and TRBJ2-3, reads EAGVAQSPRYKIIEKRQSVAFWCNPISGHATLYWYQQILGQGPKLLIQFQNNGVVDDSQLPKDRFSAERLKGVDSTLKIQPAKLEDSAVYLCASTLAGDTQYFGPGTRLTVL.

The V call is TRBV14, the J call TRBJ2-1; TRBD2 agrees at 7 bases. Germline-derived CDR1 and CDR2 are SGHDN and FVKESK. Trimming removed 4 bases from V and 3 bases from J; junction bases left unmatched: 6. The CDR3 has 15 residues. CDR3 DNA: TGTGCCAGCAGCCCTAGCGGAGTGATCTACAATGAGCAGTTCTTC. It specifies CASSPSGVIYNEQFF.

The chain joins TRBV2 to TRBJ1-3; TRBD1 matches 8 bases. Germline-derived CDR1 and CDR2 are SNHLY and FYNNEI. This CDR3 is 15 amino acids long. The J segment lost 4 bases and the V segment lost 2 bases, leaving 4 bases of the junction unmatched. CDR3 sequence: CASSEQGANGNTIYF. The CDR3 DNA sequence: TGTGCCAGCAGTGAACAGGGGGCGAACGGAAACACCATATATTTT.

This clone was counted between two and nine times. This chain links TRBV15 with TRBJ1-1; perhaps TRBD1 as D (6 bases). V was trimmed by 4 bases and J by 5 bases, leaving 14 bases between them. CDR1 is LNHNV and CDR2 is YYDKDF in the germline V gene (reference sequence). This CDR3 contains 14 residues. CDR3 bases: TGTGCCACCAGCATAAAAACAGGGCGGACTGAAGCTTTCTTT. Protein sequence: CATSIKTGRTEAFF.

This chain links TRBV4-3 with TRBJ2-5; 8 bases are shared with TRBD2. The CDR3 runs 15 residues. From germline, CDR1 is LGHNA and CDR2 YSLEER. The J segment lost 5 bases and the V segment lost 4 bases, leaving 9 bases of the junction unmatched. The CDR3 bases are TGCGCCAGCAGCCGGCTACTAGCGGTAGGGGAGACCCAGTACTTC. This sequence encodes CASSRLLAVGETQYF.

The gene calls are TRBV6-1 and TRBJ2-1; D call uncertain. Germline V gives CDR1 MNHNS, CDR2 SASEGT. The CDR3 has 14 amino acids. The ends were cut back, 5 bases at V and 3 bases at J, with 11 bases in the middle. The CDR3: CASSTRLGYNEQFF. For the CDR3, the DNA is TGTGCCAGCAGTACTCGTCTTGGCTACAATGAGCAGTTCTTC.

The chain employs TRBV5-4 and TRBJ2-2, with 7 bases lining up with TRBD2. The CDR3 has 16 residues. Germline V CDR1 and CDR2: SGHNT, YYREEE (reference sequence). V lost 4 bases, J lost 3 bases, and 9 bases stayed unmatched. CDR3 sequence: CASSLQERGHTGELFF. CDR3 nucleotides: TGTGCCAGCAGCCTTCAGGAGCGGGGTCACACCGGGGAGCTGTTTTTT.